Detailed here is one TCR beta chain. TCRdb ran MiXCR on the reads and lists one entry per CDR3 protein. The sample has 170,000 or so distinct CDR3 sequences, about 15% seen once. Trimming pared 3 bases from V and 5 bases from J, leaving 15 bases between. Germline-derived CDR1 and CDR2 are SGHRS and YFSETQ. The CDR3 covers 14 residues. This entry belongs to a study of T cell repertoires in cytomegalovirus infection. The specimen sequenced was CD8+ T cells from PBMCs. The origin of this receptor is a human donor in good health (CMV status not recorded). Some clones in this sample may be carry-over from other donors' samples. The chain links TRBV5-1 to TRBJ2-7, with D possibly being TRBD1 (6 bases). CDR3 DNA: TGCGCCAGCAGCTGGGACAACTATGGCAACGAGCAGTACTTC. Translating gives CASSWDNYGNEQYF.